The 14 T cell receptor beta chains in this list originate from one sample, sequenced in a study of blood T cell repertoires in COVID-19. The repertoire was sequenced with immunoSEQ multiplex PCR; TCRdb's copy has only in-frame clones and lacks some. The data contain fewer than 200,000 clones, about 83% of them singletons. Sequencing was done on a sample of peripheral blood. Source of these receptors: a woman in her 70s with COVID-19, enrolled during active disease.

V is TRBV30 and J is TRBJ2-7, with 10 bases identical to TRBD2. The V gene's germline CDR1 is GTSNPN and CDR2 SVGIG (reference sequence). The CDR3 runs 15 residues. V lost 0 bases and J lost 5; bases outside the gene matches: 7. CDR3 residues: CAWSVRLAGVHEQYF. In DNA, the CDR3 is TGTGCCTGGAGTGTACGTCTAGCGGGAGTTCACGAGCAGTACTTC.

The chain recombines TRBV28 with TRBJ2-3; TRBD2 aligns across 14 bases. Germline CDR1 is MDHEN and CDR2 is SYDVKM. The CDR3 has 18 amino acids. Unmatched junction bases numbered 11, after V lost 6 bases and J lost 3 bases. The CDR3 protein is CASRVPGLAGVGTDTQYF. CDR3 nucleotides: TGTGCCAGCAGAGTCCCGGGACTAGCGGGAGTTGGGACAGATACGCAGTATTTT.

The chain couples TRBV6-5 to TRBJ2-1, with 12 bases fitting TRBD2. The CDR3 has 15 amino acids. The germline V gene encodes CDR1 MNHEY and CDR2 SVGAGI. V lost 5 bases, J lost 6 bases, and 5 bases stayed unmatched. As DNA, the CDR3 is TGTGCCAGCAGTCTAGCGGGAGGGCCGGGCAATGAGCAGTTCTTC. This gives the protein CASSLAGGPGNEQFF.

J is TRBJ2-3 and V is TRBV6-4; 7 nucleotides line up with TRBD1. J was trimmed by 1 base and V by 1 base; bases with no gene match: 5. The CDR3 has 16 residues. Germline lookup yields CDR1 MRHNA and CDR2 SNTAGT. CDR3 residues: CASSDFRDSRTDTQYF. CDR3 in DNA: TGTGCCAGCAGTGACTTTCGGGACAGTCGCACAGATACGCAGTATTTT.

This chain uses TRBV11-3 with TRBJ1-6; 7 nucleotides agree with TRBD1. The CDR3 has 15 amino acids. The germline V gene encodes CDR1 SGHNT and CDR2 YENEEA. V was pared by 6 bases and J by 3 bases, with 5 bases of the junction left unmatched. CDR3 protein: CASRYRDSYNSPLHF. CDR3 sequence (DNA): TGTGCCAGCAGGTACCGGGACAGCTATAATTCACCCCTCCACTTT.

This chain uses TRBV19 with TRBJ2-1; 10 bases agree with TRBD2. After removal of 1 base from V and 6 bases from J, the junction contained 6 bases not matched to a gene. The CDR3 runs 16 residues. Germline-derived CDR1 and CDR2 are LNHDA and SQIVND (reference sequence). CDR3 loop: CASSIGLAGDGNEQFF. In DNA form, the CDR3 reads TGTGCCAGTAGTATAGGCCTAGCGGGAGACGGCAATGAGCAGTTCTTC.

The chain has TRBV30 and TRBJ2-7; D is possibly TRBD1 (6 bases). The CDR3 has 13 amino acids. The V gene's germline CDR1 is GTSNPN and CDR2 SVGIG (reference sequence). The germline V and J ends were trimmed by 4 bases and 7 bases, with 17 bases remaining between them. In DNA form, the CDR3 reads TGTGCCTGGACTCGAAGGGCAGGGGAAGAGCAGTACTTC. Amino acid sequence: CAWTRRAGEEQYF.

The J gene is TRBJ2-3, the V gene TRBV15; 14 positions agree with TRBD2. The V gene's germline CDR1 is LNHNV and CDR2 YYDKDF (reference sequence). This CDR3 is 22 amino acids long. Trimming took 1 base from V and 2 from J; bases not matched to a gene: 17. CDR3 amino acids: CATSRVPEPGTSGSLITDTQYF. CDR3 nucleotides: TGTGCCACCAGCAGAGTTCCCGAACCCGGGACTAGCGGGAGCCTTATCACAGATACGCAGTATTTT.

The V gene is TRBV11-3, the J gene TRBJ2-3, with 9 bases matching TRBD2. V lost 4 bases to trimming and J lost 6 bases; unmatched junction nucleotides: 17. This CDR3 comprises 18 residues. CDR1 SGHNT and CDR2 YENEEA come from the germline V gene. The DNA for the CDR3 is TGTGCCAGCAGCTCCACACCGGGACTAGCCGATACGGCGGATACGCAGTATTTT. Translating it yields CASSSTPGLADTADTQYF.

Remarks on this clone: Other DNA variants within this sample encode the same CDR3. The J gene is TRBJ1-5, the V gene TRBV19; 9 bases are shared with TRBD1. Germline-derived CDR1 and CDR2 are LNHDA and SQIVND (reference sequence). The V and J ends lost 4 bases and 4 bases, in that order; junction bases with no gene match: 2. This CDR3 contains 14 residues. The CDR3 DNA is TGTGCCAGTAGTAGGGGACAGGGAAATCAGCCCCAGCATTTT. Its protein product is CASSRGQGNQPQHF.

The gene calls are TRBV23-1 and TRBJ1-4; 8 bases agree with TRBD1. TRBV23-1 is annotated as an ORF whose role is uncertain. After removal of 8 bases from V and 5 bases from J, the junction contained 7 bases not matched to a gene. The CDR3 loop spans 14 amino acids. CDR3 DNA: TGCGCCAGCCCAACGACAGGGGACAATGAAAAACTGTTTTTT. This gives the protein CASPTTGDNEKLFF.

This clone has more than one count but fewer than ten. V usage is TRBV7-2 and J usage is TRBJ2-5, with 9 bases lining up with TRBD2. With 6 bases clipped from V and 4 bases from J, the junction kept 9 bases outside the gene matches. Germline V gives CDR1 SGHTA, CDR2 FQGNSA. The CDR3 extends over 15 amino acids. The CDR3 nucleotides are TGTGCCAGCAGGTCTAGCGGGGTGGAGGTAGAGACCCAGTACTTC. Its translation is CASRSSGVEVETQYF.

The chain recombines TRBV30 with TRBJ1-4, with D unclear. The V end lost 3 bases, the J end lost 4 bases, and 9 bases lay between the germline ends. Germline CDR1 GTSNPN, CDR2 SVGIG (reference sequence). The length of the CDR3 is 13 residues. The DNA for the CDR3 is TGTGCCTGGAGCGGAGGGAGTAATGAAAAACTGTTTTTT. Translated: CAWSGGSNEKLFF.

V gene TRBV5-5 combines with J gene TRBJ1-5, with 9 bases fitting TRBD1. The CDR3 contains 16 residues. V lost 1 base to trimming and J lost 6 bases; unmatched junction nucleotides: 8. The germline V gene encodes CDR1 SGHKS and CDR2 YYEKEE (reference sequence). The CDR3: CASSLMGGQGAQPQHF. CDR3 bases: TGTGCCAGCAGCTTGATGGGGGGACAGGGAGCTCAGCCCCAGCATTTT.